This T cell receptor (beta chain) was obtained from a study of blood T cell repertoires in COVID-19. Study-level information: The study drew acute and convalescent COVID-19 samples from the United States, Italy and Spain. In each case, the material was cDNA or gDNA derived from T cells, B-cell-depleted T cells, or PBMCs.

Under the authors' procedure: Scientists estimated how many nucleated cells there were by amplifying reference gene primers. Generated by immunoSEQ multiplex PCR, the TCRdb table keeps only in-frame clones and is missing some. That table is the source of V, J and clone size, and D and trimming were worked out from the DNA. The table shows 150,000 to 200,000 clones, with 87% occurring only once. This CDR3 region has 13 residues. The germline gives CDR1 MNHEY, CDR2 SVGAGI. V lost 10 bases to trimming and J lost 5 bases, with 14 bases between them. This TCR derives from a man in his 60s with active or convalescent COVID-19. The chain recombines TRBV6-5 with TRBJ2-2, with D tentatively TRBD1 (5 bases). Sequencing was done on a sample of peripheral blood. This chain's CDR3 is CATIRRGTGELFF. Written as DNA, the CDR3 is TGTGCCACCATTCGTAGGGGAACCGGGGAGCTGTTTTTT.